The 26 T cell receptor beta chains listed next were all sequenced from one sample in a study of blood T cell repertoires in COVID-19. Generated by immunoSEQ multiplex PCR, the TCRdb table keeps only in-frame clones and is missing some. The repertoire has around 100,000 clones, less than 90% of them found once; the top ten carry more than 1.5%. The sequenced material came from peripheral blood. The receptor source for this set is a man at least 80 years old with acute or convalescent COVID-19.

This chain uses TRBV28 with TRBJ2-3; the match to TRBD2 covers 7 bases. The length of the CDR3 is 18 residues. V was pared by 5 bases and J by 1 base, with 15 bases of the junction left unmatched. Germline V lookup: CDR1 MDHEN, CDR2 SYDVKM. The DNA of the CDR3 is TGTGCCAGCAGTCTGCCGGGACTACTCCTCCAAGGCACAGATACGCAGTATTTT. Its translation: CASSLPGLLLQGTDTQYF.

The V and J genes are TRBV29-1 and TRBJ2-3; D might be TRBD2 (6 bases). Trimming left V 6 bases short and J 2 bases short, with 15 bases between. Per germline, CDR1 SQVTM and CDR2 ANQGSEA. This CDR3 has 14 residues. In DNA form, the CDR3 reads TGCAGCGTCACCCACGGGGGATTCACAGATACGCAGTATTTT. It is translated as CSVTHGGFTDTQYF.

The gene calls are TRBV28 and TRBJ2-1, with 7 positions matching TRBD2. The CDR3 extends over 18 amino acids. V lost 6 bases, J lost 0 bases, and 14 bases stayed unmatched. CDR1 is MDHEN and CDR2 is SYDVKM in the germline V gene. The CDR3 is CASSHNIGGGSSYNEQFF. The CDR3 nucleotides are TGTGCCAGCAGCCACAATATTGGCGGGGGAAGCTCCTACAATGAGCAGTTCTTC.

The chain couples TRBV10-3 to TRBJ2-3; D possibly corresponds to TRBD1 (6 bases). Trimming cost V 5 bases and J 2 bases, with 8 bases left between them. The CDR3 covers 13 residues. Per the germline V gene, CDR1 is ENHRY and CDR2 is SYGVKD. The CDR3 is CAISNRDTDTQYF. The CDR3 bases are TGTGCCATCAGTAACAGGGACACAGATACGCAGTATTTT.

The rearrangement uses TRBV5-4 and TRBJ2-7; 10 bases are a match to TRBD1. This CDR3 is 15 amino acids long. Germline assignment: CDR1 SGHNT and CDR2 YYREEE (reference sequence). The ends lost 3 bases at V and 3 bases at J; junction bases unmatched: 6. The CDR3 nucleotides are TGTGCCAGCAGCTCGCGACAGGGGGCAGTCTACGAGCAGTACTTC. Its translation is CASSSRQGAVYEQYF.

The chain uses TRBV12-3 or TRBV12-4 and TRBJ2-7; D might be TRBD2 (5 bases). This CDR3 has 12 residues. The V and J ends lost 6 bases and 7 bases respectively, with 13 bases between them. The CDR3 protein is CASRDKREEQYF. In DNA, the CDR3 is TGTGCCAGCAGGGATAAGAGGGAAGAGCAGTACTTC.

The genes are TRBV28 and TRBJ2-7; maybe TRBD2 (6 bases). The CDR3 consists of 15 residues. Trimming shortened V by 2 bases and J by 0 bases, and 11 bases separated the two germline ends. CDR1 and CDR2 from the germline V gene are MDHEN and SYDVKM. CDR3 residues: CASSLIAVSSYEQYF. The CDR3 DNA follows: TGTGCCAGCAGTTTAATAGCGGTGAGCTCCTACGAGCAGTACTTC.

The CDR3, as DNA: TGCGCCAGCAGTGATGGGGGACTAGCGGGAGGCACAGATACGCAGTATTTT. Amino acids: CASSDGGLAGGTDTQYF. The chain has TRBV10-2 and TRBJ2-3, with TRBD2 identical over 14 bases. The CDR3 length is 17 residues. The junction had 3 bases not matched to a gene; V was cut back by 3 bases and J by 1 base. Germline V lookup: CDR1 WSHSY, CDR2 SAAADI.

This clone was picked up one time. The chain is built from TRBV18 and TRBJ1-2; 9 bases line up with TRBD1. CDR1 and CDR2 from the germline V gene are KGHSH and LQKENI. This CDR3 contains 14 residues. Trimming at V came to 6 bases and at J to 6 bases, leaving 8 bases not matched to a gene. The DNA of the CDR3 is TGTGCCAGCTCCCGGGACAGGGAGTTGAATGGCTACACCTTC. Translated: CASSRDRELNGYTF.

The J gene is TRBJ2-7, the V gene TRBV28, with 10 bases that match TRBD1. CDR1 is MDHEN, CDR2 SYDVKM, per germline. J lost 5 bases, V lost 7 bases, and 11 bases had no gene match. The CDR3 has 15 amino acids. Here the CDR3 reads CASIMTGQGRNEQYF. The CDR3 nucleotides read TGTGCCAGCATCATGACGGGACAGGGGAGGAACGAGCAGTACTTC.

This chain connects TRBV9 to TRBJ2-3; 8 bases match TRBD1. With 2 bases clipped from V and 0 bases from J, the junction kept 17 bases outside the gene matches. CDR1 is SGDLS, CDR2 YYNGEE, per germline. The CDR3 is 20 residues long. The CDR3 DNA reads TGTGCCAGCAGCGTTGTCGGCAGGGGGCGACCGGGGGCTAGCACAGATACGCAGTATTTT. Its protein is CASSVVGRGRPGASTDTQYF.

The rearrangement uses TRBV4-3 and TRBJ2-3; possible D gene TRBD1, 6 bases. Trimming stripped 4 bases from V and 5 bases from J, with 16 bases between. This CDR3 has 15 amino acids. Germline V gene lookup returns CDR1 LGHNA and CDR2 YSLEER. CDR3 sequence reads: CASSPDRRARDTQYF. The CDR3 bases are TGCGCCAGCAGCCCCGACAGGCGAGCCAGAGATACGCAGTATTTT.

This sequence joins TRBV30 and TRBJ1-2; weak D call: TRBD1 (6 bases). Germline V gene data show CDR1 as GTSNPN and CDR2 as SVGIG (reference sequence). V was pared by 6 bases and J by 4 bases, with 12 bases between. CDR3 length: 12 amino acids. In DNA form, the CDR3 reads TGTGCCTGCCCCGTAGGGGGCTATGGCTACACCTTC. This gives the protein CACPVGGYGYTF.

The genes are TRBV24-1 and TRBJ2-5; a possible D gene is TRBD2 (6 bases). Trimming left V 2 bases short and J 2 bases short, with 14 bases between. This CDR3 is 16 amino acids long. The germline V gene has CDR1 KGHDR and CDR2 SFDVKD. DNA for the CDR3: TGTGCCACCAGTGATTCGGCGGGGCGAACTCAAGAGACCCAGTACTTC. This gives the protein CATSDSAGRTQETQYF.

The CDR3 DNA follows: TGTGCCAGCAGTCCAAGGAGGACGGGCACCGGGGAGCTGTTTTTT. Translation gives CASSPRRTGTGELFF. V gene TRBV6-5 combines with J gene TRBJ2-2, with a possible D match to TRBD2 (5 bases). CDR3 length equals 15 residues. V shed 5 bases and J shed 4 bases, with 14 bases lying between them. From germline, CDR1 is MNHEY and CDR2 SVGAGI.

The CDR3 DNA follows: TGTGCCACCAGCATCCTTCCGGGACAGAGTTACGAGCAGTACTTC. This translates into CATSILPGQSYEQYF. The chain joins TRBV15 to TRBJ2-7; 7 nucleotides line up with TRBD1. This CDR3 spans 15 amino acids. CDR1 and CDR2 from the germline V gene are LNHNV and YYDKDF (reference sequence). V shed 4 bases, J shed 4 bases, and the junction held 10 bases outside the gene matches.

The chain joins TRBV3-1 (or the pseudogene TRBV3-2) to TRBJ1-1, with 9 bases aligning to TRBD1. The length of the CDR3 is 13 residues. Germline CDR1 and CDR2: LGHDT and YNNKEL (reference sequence). With 5 bases clipped from V and 9 bases from J, the junction kept 7 bases outside the gene matches. Here the CDR3 reads CASSATGQGKAFF. The DNA for the CDR3 is TGTGCCAGCAGCGCGACCGGACAGGGGAAAGCTTTCTTT.

The genes are TRBV28 and TRBJ1-1, with D unclear. CDR1 and CDR2 from the germline V gene are MDHEN and SYDVKM. V was clipped by 6 bases and J by 1 base, with 15 bases between them. CDR3 length: 15 amino acids. As DNA, the CDR3 is TGTGCCAGCAGCTCCTCCCGACGGAGGAACACTGAAGCTTTCTTT. Its translation: CASSSSRRRNTEAFF.

The rearrangement uses TRBV28 and TRBJ2-5, with TRBD2 matching 12 bases. The CDR3 has 16 amino acids. Losses at the gene ends were 5 bases for V and 4 bases for J; bases not matched to a gene: 8. The germline V gene encodes CDR1 MDHEN and CDR2 SYDVKM. The CDR3 sequence is CASSPSLAGGAETQYF. CDR3 coding DNA: TGTGCCAGCAGTCCGTCACTAGCGGGAGGAGCAGAGACCCAGTACTTC. The entire variable domain, with the rest obtained from reference TRBV28 and TRBJ2-5, is as follows: DVKVTQSSRYLVKRTGEKVFLECVQDMDHENMFWYRQDPGLGLRLIYFSYDVKMKEKGDIPEGYSVSREKKERFSLILESASTNQTSMYLCASSPSLAGGAETQYFGPGTRLLVL.

This clone turned up a few times. This sequence joins TRBV19 and TRBJ1-2, with TRBD1 matching 8 bases. From germline, CDR1 is LNHDA and CDR2 SQIVND (reference sequence). This CDR3 has 14 amino acids. V lost 11 bases, J lost 2 bases, and 10 bases stayed unmatched. The CDR3 here is CASKRTGSNYGYTF. The CDR3, as DNA: TGTGCCTCCAAGCGGACAGGGTCGAACTATGGCTACACCTTC.

Only a few counts were recorded for this clone. The CDR3 here is CASSRDSQETQYF. Written as DNA, the CDR3 is TGTGCCAGTAGTAGGGACTCCCAAGAGACCCAGTACTTC. The chain is built from TRBV19 and TRBJ2-5; maybe TRBD2 (6 bases). The CDR3 sequence is 13 residues long. V was cut by 4 bases and J by 1 base, with 7 bases left in between. From germline, CDR1 is LNHDA and CDR2 SQIVND (reference sequence). Complete variable domain (other parts from reference TRBV19 and TRBJ2-5): DGGITQSPKYLFRKEGQNVTLSCEQNLNHDAMYWYRQDPGQGLRLIYYSQIVNDFQKGDIAEGYSVSREKKESFPLTVTSAQKNPTAFYLCASSRDSQETQYFGPGTRLLVL.

This chain uses TRBV11-2 with TRBJ2-7, with D unresolved. With 3 bases removed from V and 3 bases from J, the gap between germline ends came to 6 bases. CDR3 length: 12 residues. In germline, CDR1 is SGHAT, CDR2 FQNNGV. Here the CDR3 DNA reads TGTGCCAGCAGCTTGAACTACTACGAGCAGTACTTC. Translated: CASSLNYYEQYF.

The CDR3 spells CASSPAVAGGTYEQYF. The CDR3 DNA reads TGTGCCAGTAGCCCCGCGGTAGCGGGAGGCACCTACGAGCAGTACTTC. V usage is TRBV19 and J usage is TRBJ2-7; the match to TRBD2 covers 10 bases. J gave up 2 bases and V 6 bases, and 10 bases lay outside the gene matches. The germline CDR1 and CDR2 sequences are LNHDA and SQIVND (reference sequence). CDR3 size: 16 residues.

The chain recombines TRBV6-5 with TRBJ1-5; TRBD1 matches 8 bases. From germline, CDR1 is MNHEY and CDR2 SVGAGI. J lost 7 bases, V lost 8 bases, and 4 bases had no gene match. CDR3 length: 12 amino acids. The chain's CDR3 is CASGQGLQPQHF. In nucleotides, the CDR3 is TGTGCCAGCGGACAGGGTCTCCAGCCCCAGCATTTT.

CDR3 DNA sequence: TGCGCCAGCAGCCAACTGACAGGGTTAGCTAATGAAAAACTGTTTTTT. Amino acids: CASSQLTGLANEKLFF. J is TRBJ1-4 and V is TRBV5-1; 7 bases map to TRBD1. Germline lookup yields CDR1 SGHRS and CDR2 YFSETQ. The J segment lost 3 bases and the V segment lost 4 bases, leaving 9 bases of the junction unmatched. CDR3 length equals 16 residues.

The chain couples TRBV7-3 to TRBJ2-3, with 8 bases fitting TRBD1. V shed 5 bases, J shed 2 bases, and the junction held 6 bases outside the gene matches. This CDR3 comprises 15 residues. Germline V gives CDR1 SGHTA, CDR2 FQGTGA. The CDR3 nucleotides are TGTGCCAGCAGCGCGGGACAGGACACCACAGATACGCAGTATTTT. Amino acid sequence: CASSAGQDTTDTQYF.